This record looks at one T cell receptor (beta chain) sequence and its context. The data were obtained in a study of shared clonotypes between healthy human individuals. Each PCR replicate from the sorted subsets contained 200 to 250 ng DNA, which is about 31,000 T cell genomes. Sequenced by immunoSEQ multiplex PCR; TCRdb stores in-frame clones only, minus some. Here the sample spans roughly 2,000,000 clones, about 95% being singletons. Naive CD8 cells lacked CD45RO, underwent positive selection for CCR7 and left out terminally differentiated effector memory CD45RA+ cells. Germline CDR1 LNHDA, CDR2 SQIVND (reference sequence). The CDR3 covers 12 residues. The V end was cut by 4 bases, the J end by 1 base, with 1 base between.

This TCR was recovered from a man aged 18 to 29 in good health. V usage is TRBV19 and J usage is TRBJ2-2; D gene ambiguous. Sequencing was carried out using naive CD8+ T cells sorted from blood. Written as DNA, the CDR3 is TGTGCCAGTAGTAGGAACACCGGGGAGCTGTTTTTT. The encoded protein is CASSRNTGELFF.